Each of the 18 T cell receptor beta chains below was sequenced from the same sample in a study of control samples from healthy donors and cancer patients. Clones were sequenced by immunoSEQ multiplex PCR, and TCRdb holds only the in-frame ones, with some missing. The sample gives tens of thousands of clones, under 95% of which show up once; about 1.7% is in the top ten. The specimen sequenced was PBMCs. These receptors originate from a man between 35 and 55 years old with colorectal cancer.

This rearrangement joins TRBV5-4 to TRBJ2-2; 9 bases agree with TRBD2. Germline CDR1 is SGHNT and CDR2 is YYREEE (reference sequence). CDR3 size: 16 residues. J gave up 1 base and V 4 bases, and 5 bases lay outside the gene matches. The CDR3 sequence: CASSPVAGVNTGELFF. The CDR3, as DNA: TGTGCCAGCAGCCCCGTAGCGGGGGTGAACACCGGGGAGCTGTTTTTT.

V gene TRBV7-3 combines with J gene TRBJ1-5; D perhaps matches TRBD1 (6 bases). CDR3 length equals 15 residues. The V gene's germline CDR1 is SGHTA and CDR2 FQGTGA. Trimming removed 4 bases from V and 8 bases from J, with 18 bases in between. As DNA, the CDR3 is TGTGCCAGCAGCTCTACTGCTACTGGGGGCGAGCCCCAGCATTTT. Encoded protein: CASSSTATGGEPQHF.

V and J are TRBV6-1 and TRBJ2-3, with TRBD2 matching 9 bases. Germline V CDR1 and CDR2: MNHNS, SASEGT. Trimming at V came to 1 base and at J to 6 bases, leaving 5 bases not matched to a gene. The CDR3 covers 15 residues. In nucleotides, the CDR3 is TGTGCCAGCAGTGAAGGACTAGCGGCACGGGATACGCAGTATTTT. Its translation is CASSEGLAARDTQYF.

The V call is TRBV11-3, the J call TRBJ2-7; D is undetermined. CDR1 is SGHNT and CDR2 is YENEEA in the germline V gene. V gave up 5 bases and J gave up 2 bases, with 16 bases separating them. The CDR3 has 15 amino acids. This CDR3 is CASSLKKVRPYEQYF. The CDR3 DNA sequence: TGTGCCAGCAGCCTAAAAAAGGTAAGGCCCTACGAGCAGTACTTC.

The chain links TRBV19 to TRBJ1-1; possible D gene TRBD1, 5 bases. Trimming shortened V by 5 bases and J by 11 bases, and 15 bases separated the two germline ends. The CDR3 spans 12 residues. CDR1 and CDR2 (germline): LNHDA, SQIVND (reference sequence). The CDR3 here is CASSLNDRTAFF. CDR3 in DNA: TGTGCCAGTAGTCTCAACGACAGAACGGCTTTCTTT. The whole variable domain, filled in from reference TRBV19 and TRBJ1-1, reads DGGITQSPKYLFRKEGQNVTLSCEQNLNHDAMYWYRQDPGQGLRLIYYSQIVNDFQKGDIAEGYSVSREKKESFPLTVTSAQKNPTAFYLCASSLNDRTAFFGQGTRLTVV.

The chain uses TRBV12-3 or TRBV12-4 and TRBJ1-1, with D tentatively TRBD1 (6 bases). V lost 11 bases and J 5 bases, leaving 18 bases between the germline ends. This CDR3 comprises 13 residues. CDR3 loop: CAGGKGGRTEAFF. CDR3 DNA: TGTGCCGGAGGAAAGGGGGGGCGGACTGAAGCTTTCTTT.

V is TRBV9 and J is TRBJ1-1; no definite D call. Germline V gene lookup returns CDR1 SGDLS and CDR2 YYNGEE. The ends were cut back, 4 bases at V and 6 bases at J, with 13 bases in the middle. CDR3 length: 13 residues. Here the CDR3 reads CASSLGAAAEAFF. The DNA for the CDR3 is TGTGCCAGCAGCCTCGGTGCGGCAGCTGAAGCTTTCTTT.

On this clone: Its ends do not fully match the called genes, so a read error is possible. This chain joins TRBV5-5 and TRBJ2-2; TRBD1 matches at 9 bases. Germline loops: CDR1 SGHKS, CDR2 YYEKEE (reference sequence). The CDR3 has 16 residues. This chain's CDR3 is CAGRGETGGYTGELFF. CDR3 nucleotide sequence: TGTGCCGGCAGGGGAGAGACAGGGGGTTACACCGGGGAGCTGTTTTTT. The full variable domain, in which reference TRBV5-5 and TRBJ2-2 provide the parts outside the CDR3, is DAGVTQSPTHLIKTRGQQVTLRCSPISGHKSVSWYQQVLGQGPQFIFQYYEKEERGRGNFPDRFSARQFPNYSSELNVNALLLGDSALYLCAGRGETGGYTGELFFGEGSRLTVL.

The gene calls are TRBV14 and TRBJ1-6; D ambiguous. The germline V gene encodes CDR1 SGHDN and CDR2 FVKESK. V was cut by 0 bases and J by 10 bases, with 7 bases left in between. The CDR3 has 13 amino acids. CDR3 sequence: CASSQDIPSPLHF. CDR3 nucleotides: TGTGCCAGCAGCCAAGACATCCCGTCACCCCTCCACTTT.

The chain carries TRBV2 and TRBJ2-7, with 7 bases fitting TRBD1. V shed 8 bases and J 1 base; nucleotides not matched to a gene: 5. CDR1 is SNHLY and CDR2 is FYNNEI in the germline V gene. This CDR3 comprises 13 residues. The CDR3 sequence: CASRDSLSYEQYF. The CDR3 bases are TGTGCCAGCCGGGACAGCCTTTCCTACGAGCAGTACTTC.

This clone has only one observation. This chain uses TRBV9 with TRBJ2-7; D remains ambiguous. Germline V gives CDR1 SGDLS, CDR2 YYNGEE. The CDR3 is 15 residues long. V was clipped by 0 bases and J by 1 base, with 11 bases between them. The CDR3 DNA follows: TGTGCCAGCAGCGTAGAGGCAGGCCGATCCTACGAGCAGTACTTC. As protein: CASSVEAGRSYEQYF.

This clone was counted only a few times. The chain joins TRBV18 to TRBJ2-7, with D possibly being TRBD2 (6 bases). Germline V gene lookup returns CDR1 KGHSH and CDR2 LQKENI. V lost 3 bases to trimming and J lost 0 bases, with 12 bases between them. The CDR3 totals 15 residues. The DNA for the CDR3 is TGTGCCAGCTCACCTTTCCAGGGAGGCTCCTACGAGCAGTACTTC. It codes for CASSPFQGGSYEQYF.

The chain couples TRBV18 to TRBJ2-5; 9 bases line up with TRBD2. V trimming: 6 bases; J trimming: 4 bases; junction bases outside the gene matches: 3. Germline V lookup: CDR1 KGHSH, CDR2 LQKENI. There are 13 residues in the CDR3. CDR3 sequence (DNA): TGTGCCAGCTCCCTGCGGGGGGGAGAGACCCAGTACTTC. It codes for CASSLRGGETQYF.

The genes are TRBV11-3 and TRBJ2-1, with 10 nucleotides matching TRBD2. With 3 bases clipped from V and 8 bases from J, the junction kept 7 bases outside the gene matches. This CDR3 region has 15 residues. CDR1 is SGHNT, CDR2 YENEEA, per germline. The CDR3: CASSFASGGADEQFF. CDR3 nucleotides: TGTGCCAGCAGCTTTGCCAGCGGGGGGGCCGATGAGCAGTTCTTC.

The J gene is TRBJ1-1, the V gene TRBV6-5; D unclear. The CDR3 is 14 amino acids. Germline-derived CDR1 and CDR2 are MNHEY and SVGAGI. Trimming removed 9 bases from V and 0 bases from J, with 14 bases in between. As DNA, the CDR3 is TGTGCCAGTTGCCGAGGATGGATGAACACTGAAGCTTTCTTT. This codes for CASCRGWMNTEAFF.

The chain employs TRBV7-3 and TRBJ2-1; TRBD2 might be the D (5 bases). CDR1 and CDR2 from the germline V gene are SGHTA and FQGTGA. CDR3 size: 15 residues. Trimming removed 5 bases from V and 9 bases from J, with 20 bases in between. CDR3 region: CASSITSALGGEQFF. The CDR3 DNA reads TGTGCCAGCAGCATTACTAGTGCCTTAGGTGGTGAGCAGTTCTTC.

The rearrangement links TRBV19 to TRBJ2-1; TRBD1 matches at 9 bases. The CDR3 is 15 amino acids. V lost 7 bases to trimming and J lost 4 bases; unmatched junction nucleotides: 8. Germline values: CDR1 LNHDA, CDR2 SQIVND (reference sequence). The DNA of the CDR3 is TGTGCCAGTACCCCGGGACAGGGAATATACAATGAGCAGTTCTTC. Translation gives CASTPGQGIYNEQFF. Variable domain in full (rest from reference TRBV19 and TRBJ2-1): DGGITQSPKYLFRKEGQNVTLSCEQNLNHDAMYWYRQDPGQGLRLIYYSQIVNDFQKGDIAEGYSVSREKKESFPLTVTSAQKNPTAFYLCASTPGQGIYNEQFFGPGTRLTVL.

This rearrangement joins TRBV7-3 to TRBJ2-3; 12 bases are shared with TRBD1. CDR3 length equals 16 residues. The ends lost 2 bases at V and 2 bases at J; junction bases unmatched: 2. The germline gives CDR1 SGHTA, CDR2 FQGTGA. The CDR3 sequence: CASSLGGQGATDTQYF. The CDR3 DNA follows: TGTGCCAGCAGCTTAGGGGGACAGGGGGCCACAGATACGCAGTATTTT. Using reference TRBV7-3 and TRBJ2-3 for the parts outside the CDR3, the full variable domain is GAGVSQTPSNKVTEKGKYVELRCDPISGHTALYWYRQSLGQGPEFLIYFQGTGAADDSGLPNDRFFAVRPEGSVSTLKIQRTERGDSAVYLCASSLGGQGATDTQYFGPGTRLTVL.